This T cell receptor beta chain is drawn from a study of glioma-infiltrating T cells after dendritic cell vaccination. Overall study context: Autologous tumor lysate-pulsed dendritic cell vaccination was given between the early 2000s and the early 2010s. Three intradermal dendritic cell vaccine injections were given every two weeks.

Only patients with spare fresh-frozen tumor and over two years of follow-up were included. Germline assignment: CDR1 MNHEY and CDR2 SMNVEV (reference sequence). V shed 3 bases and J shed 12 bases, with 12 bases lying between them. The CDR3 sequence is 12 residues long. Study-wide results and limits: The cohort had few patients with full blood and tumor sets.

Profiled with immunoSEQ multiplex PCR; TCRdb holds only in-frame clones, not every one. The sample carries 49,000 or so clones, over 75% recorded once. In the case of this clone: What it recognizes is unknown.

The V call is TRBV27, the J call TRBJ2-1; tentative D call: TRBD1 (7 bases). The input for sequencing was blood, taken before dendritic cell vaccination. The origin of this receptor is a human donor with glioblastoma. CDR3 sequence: CASSFGQGGQFF. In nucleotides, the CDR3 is TGTGCCAGCAGTTTCGGGCAGGGGGGGCAGTTCTTC.